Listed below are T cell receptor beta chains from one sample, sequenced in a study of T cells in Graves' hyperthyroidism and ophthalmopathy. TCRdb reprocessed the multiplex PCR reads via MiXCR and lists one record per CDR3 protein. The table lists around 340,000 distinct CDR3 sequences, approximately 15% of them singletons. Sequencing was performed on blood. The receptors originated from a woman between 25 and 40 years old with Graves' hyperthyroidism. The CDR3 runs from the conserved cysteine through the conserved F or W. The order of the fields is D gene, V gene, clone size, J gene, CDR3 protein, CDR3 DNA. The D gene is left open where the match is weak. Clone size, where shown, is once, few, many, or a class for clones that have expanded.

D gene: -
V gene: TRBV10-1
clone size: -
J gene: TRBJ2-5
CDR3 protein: CASSESLREETQYF
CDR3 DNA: TGCGCCAGCAGTGAGTCTTTAAGGGAAGAGACCCAGTACTTC

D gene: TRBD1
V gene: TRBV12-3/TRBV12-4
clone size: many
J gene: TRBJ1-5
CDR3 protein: CASRTSTGSNQPQHF
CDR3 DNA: TGTGCCAGCAGAACATCGACAGGGTCCAATCAGCCCCAGCATTTT

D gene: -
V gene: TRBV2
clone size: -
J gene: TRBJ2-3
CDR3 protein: CASSESRFSGRTDTQYF
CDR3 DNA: TGTGCCAGCAGTGAAAGTCGGTTTAGCGGTCGCACAGATACGCAGTATTTT

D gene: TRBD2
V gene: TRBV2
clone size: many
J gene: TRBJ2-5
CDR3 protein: CASSVLADQETQYF
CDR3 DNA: TGTGCCAGCAGTGTACTAGCGGACCAAGAGACCCAGTACTTC

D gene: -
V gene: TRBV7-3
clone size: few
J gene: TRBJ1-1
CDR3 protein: CASSPGLLNTEAFF
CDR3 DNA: TGTGCCAGCAGCCCAGGACTTCTAAACACTGAAGCTTTCTTT

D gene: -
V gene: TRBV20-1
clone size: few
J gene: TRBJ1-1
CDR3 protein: CSARTDMGAFF
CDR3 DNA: TGCAGTGCTAGGACGGACATGGGGGCTTTCTTT

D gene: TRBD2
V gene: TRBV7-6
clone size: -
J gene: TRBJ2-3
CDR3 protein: CASSVPRGGSGTDTQYF
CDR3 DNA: TGTGCCAGCAGCGTCCCCAGAGGCGGGAGTGGCACAGATACGCAGTATTTT

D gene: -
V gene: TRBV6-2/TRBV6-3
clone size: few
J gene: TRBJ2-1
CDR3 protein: CASSWGIYNEQFF
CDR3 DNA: TGTGCCAGCAGCTGGGGAATTTACAATGAGCAGTTCTTC

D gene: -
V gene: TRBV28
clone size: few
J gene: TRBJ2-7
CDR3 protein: CATSGEYSEQYF
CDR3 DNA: TGTGCCACTTCCGGGGAGTATAGCGAGCAGTACTTC

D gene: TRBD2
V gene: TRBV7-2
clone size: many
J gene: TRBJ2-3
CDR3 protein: CASSSLRRGAGDTDTQYF
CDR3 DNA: TGTGCCAGCAGCTCCCTCCGGCGAGGTGCGGGAGACACAGATACGCAGTATTTT

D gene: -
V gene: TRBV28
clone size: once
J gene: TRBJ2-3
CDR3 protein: CASSRRGGTDTQYF
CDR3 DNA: TGTGCCAGCTCAAGGAGGGGGGGCACAGATACGCAGTATTTT

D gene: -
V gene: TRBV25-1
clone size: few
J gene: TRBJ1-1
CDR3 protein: CASSEPGGLGAFF
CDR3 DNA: TGTGCCAGCAGTGAGCCAGGAGGGTTGGGCGCTTTCTTT

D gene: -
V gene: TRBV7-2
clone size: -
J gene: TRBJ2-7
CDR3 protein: CASSLVHEQYF
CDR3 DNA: TGTGCCAGCAGCTTAGTCCACGAGCAGTACTTC

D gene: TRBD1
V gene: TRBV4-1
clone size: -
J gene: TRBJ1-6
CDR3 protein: CASSQSGQGAASPLHF
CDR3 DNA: TGCGCCAGCAGCCAATCGGGACAGGGGGCGGCATCACCCCTCCACTTT

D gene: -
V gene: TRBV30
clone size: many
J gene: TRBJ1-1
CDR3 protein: CAGTRQANTEAFF
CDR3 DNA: TGTGCCGGAACCCGACAGGCCAACACTGAAGCTTTCTTT

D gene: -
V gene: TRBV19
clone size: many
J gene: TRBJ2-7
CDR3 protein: CASRYSEQYF
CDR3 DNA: TGTGCCAGTAGGTACAGCGAGCAGTACTTC

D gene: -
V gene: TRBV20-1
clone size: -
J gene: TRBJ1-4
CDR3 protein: CSARGYYNEKLFF
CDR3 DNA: TGCAGTGCTAGAGGGTACTATAATGAAAAACTGTTTTTT

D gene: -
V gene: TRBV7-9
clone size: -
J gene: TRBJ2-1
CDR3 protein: CASSLVPPDHNEQFF
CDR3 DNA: TGTGCCAGCAGCTTAGTCCCTCCAGATCACAATGAGCAGTTCTTC

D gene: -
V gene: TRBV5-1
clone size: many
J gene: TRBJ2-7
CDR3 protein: CASSLRDFPYEQYF
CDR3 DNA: TGCGCCAGCAGCCTCAGGGACTTTCCCTACGAGCAGTACTTC

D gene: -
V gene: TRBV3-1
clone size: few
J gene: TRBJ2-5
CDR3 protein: CASSHLDSTEETQYF
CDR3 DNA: TGTGCCAGCAGCCATCTCGACAGTACTGAAGAGACCCAGTACTTC

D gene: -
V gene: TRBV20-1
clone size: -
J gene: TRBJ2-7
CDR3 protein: CSARDQEGYEQYF
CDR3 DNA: TGCAGTGCTAGAGATCAGGAGGGCTACGAGCAGTACTTC

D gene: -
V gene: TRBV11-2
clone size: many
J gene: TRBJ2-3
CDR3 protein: CASSLGLPGSTDTQYF
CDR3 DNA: TGTGCCAGCAGCTTAGGACTCCCAGGGAGCACAGATACGCAGTATTTT

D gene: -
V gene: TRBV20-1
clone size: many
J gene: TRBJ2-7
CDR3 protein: CSARGRRPDETYEQYF
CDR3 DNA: TGCAGTGCTAGAGGACGGCGGCCAGACGAGACCTACGAGCAGTACTTC

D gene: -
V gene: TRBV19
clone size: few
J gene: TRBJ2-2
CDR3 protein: CASSSGEIGTGELFF
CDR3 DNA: TGTGCCAGTAGTTCGGGGGAGATAGGGACCGGGGAGCTGTTTTTT

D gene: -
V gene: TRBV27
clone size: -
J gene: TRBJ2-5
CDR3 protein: CASSSSGLLGGHKETQYF
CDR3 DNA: TGTGCCAGCAGTTCATCAGGACTTCTTGGTGGCCATAAAGAGACCCAGTACTTC